The present T cell receptor (beta chain) was sequenced within a study of shared clonotypes between healthy human individuals. Method: immunoSEQ multiplex PCR; TCRdb's copy keeps in-frame clones and lacks some. Of 550,000 to 600,000 clones listed, roughly 79% were seen once; the top ten hold more than 10%. The receptor comes from a woman between 35 and 50 years old in good health. Some clones in this sample may be carry-over from other donors' samples. What was sequenced was PBMCs.

Written as DNA, the CDR3 is TGTGCCAGCAGCTCCCGGACAGTTAGCAATGAGCAGTTCTTC. Residues: CASSSRTVSNEQFF. This chain links TRBV7-8 with TRBJ2-1; possibly TRBD1 for D (6 bases). The CDR3 length is 14 residues. CDR1 and CDR2 from the germline V gene are SGHVS and FQNEAQ. Trimming left V 4 bases short and J 6 bases short, with 13 bases between.